Listed here are 5 T cell receptor beta chains from one sample, sequenced in a study of CD8 T cells in ankylosing spondylitis. General study findings and limits: Ankylosing spondylitis blood appeared to carry a characteristic TCR beta motif of under ten highly homologous variants.

Their antigens remain unidentified. TCRdb reprocessed the 5' RACE reads via MiXCR and lists one record per CDR3 protein. The repertoire holds over 700,000 distinct CDR3 sequences, around 17% seen once, with approximately 18% in the top ten. What was sequenced was blood, either unsorted or a sorted T cell fraction (not recorded which). The receptors come from a male donor with ankylosing spondylitis.

The chain combines TRBV12-3 or TRBV12-4 with TRBJ2-7, with 9 nucleotides matching TRBD2. The CDR3 has 14 amino acids. With V trimmed by 3 bases and J by 5 bases, 5 bases remained unmatched. CDR3: CASSFSLAGDEQYF. The DNA of the CDR3 is TGTGCCAGCAGTTTTTCGTTAGCGGGAGACGAGCAGTACTTC.

This clonotype came up a few times. The rearrangement links TRBV20-1 to TRBJ2-2; 7 nucleotides agree with TRBD1. Trimming removed 6 bases from V and 5 bases from J; junction bases left unmatched: 9. CDR1 is DFQATT and CDR2 is SNEGSKA in the germline V gene (reference sequence). The CDR3 is made up of 14 amino acids. The CDR3 DNA reads TGCAGTGCGCTGGACAGGACCTTTACCGGGGAGCTGTTTTTT. Translated: CSALDRTFTGELFF.

The chain is built from TRBV18 and TRBJ1-1; D unresolved. Germline V gives CDR1 KGHSH, CDR2 LQKENI. CDR3 size: 13 residues. V lost 2 bases, J lost 3 bases, and 7 bases lay in between. The CDR3: CASSPKPDTEAFF. The CDR3 nucleotides read TGTGCCAGCTCACCAAAGCCAGACACTGAAGCTTTCTTT.

This chain joins TRBV12-3 or TRBV12-4 and TRBJ2-1; possible D gene TRBD2, 6 bases. The CDR3 runs to 13 residues. Trimming took 2 bases from V and 8 from J, leaving 10 bases between them. For the CDR3, the DNA is TGTGCCAGCAGTTTACGGGGGACCCATGAGCAGTTCTTC. Amino acid sequence: CASSLRGTHEQFF.

CDR3 region: CASSPWAVDGDGTQYF. The CDR3 region has the DNA TGTGCCAGCAGTCCCTGGGCGGTAGACGGAGACGGTACGCAGTATTTT. The genes are TRBV28 and TRBJ2-3; no clear D gene. CDR1 and CDR2 (germline): MDHEN, SYDVKM. The CDR3 has 16 residues. The ends were cut back, 5 bases at V and 8 bases at J, with 23 bases in the middle. Full variable domain (missing parts from reference TRBV28 and TRBJ2-3): DVKVTQSSRYLVKRTGEKVFLECVQDMDHENMFWYRQDPGLGLRLIYFSYDVKMKEKGDIPEGYSVSREKKERFSLILESASTNQTSMYLCASSPWAVDGDGTQYFGPGTRLTVL.